Listed below are T cell receptor beta chains from one sample, sequenced in a study of cytomegalovirus exposure and HLA in healthy donors. Clones were read by immunoSEQ multiplex PCR, and TCRdb kept only the in-frame ones, dropping some. The sample yields about 140,000 clones, 60% to 85% seen once. Sequencing used PBMCs. The receptors stem from a male donor in good health and CMV-seropositive. CDR3s include the opening cysteine and the closing phenylalanine or tryptophan.

V gene	J gene	CDR3 protein
TRBV4-3	TRBJ2-2	CASSQASVANTGELFF
TRBV27	TRBJ2-2	CASSRPTGVGVGELFF
TRBV7-9	TRBJ2-3	CASSPGTGDSDTQYF
TRBV6-6	TRBJ2-7	CASSPISGSLSYEQYF
TRBV2	TRBJ2-1	CASSSFSEQFF
TRBV7-8	TRBJ1-2	CASSLGGGVRGYTF
TRBV27	TRBJ2-3	CASSLFSEDTQYF
TRBV7-6	TRBJ1-3	CASSLEVGGQSSGNTIYF
TRBV7-9	TRBJ1-4	CASSPDTGVNEKLFF
TRBV2	TRBJ1-2	CASTKDRTNYGYTF
TRBV28	TRBJ2-7	CASTRGGTPDYEQYF
TRBV19	TRBJ2-7	CASSIPGGYEQYF
TRBV28	TRBJ2-7	CASSSTAGSSYEQYF
TRBV6-1	TRBJ2-7	CASSDRVLEQYF
TRBV19	TRBJ2-7	CASSIGAYEQYF
TRBV5-1	TRBJ2-1	CASALGGGGLSVQFF
TRBV2	TRBJ1-2	CASSGDLANYGYTF
TRBV7-2	TRBJ2-1	CASSAWDSYNEQFF
TRBV5-1	TRBJ2-7	CASSLGQGSYEQYF
TRBV13	NA	CASSPTGTPIYEQYF
TRBV5-4	TRBJ2-7	CASSGTGASYEQYF
TRBV5-4	TRBJ2-1	CASSLAGGPSYNEQFF
TRBV5-4	TRBJ2-3	CASSLRLAGGTDTQYF
TRBV9	TRBJ2-1	CASSVLASDEQFF
TRBV6-1	TRBJ1-5	CASSVTGDQPQHF
TRBV5-1	TRBJ2-1	CASRTWSGLSYNEQFF
TRBV18	TRBJ1-2	CASSPLPGQRAFYGYTF
TRBV7-6	TRBJ2-2	CASSLYDLPSTGELFF
TRBV4-3	TRBJ2-2	CASSQEGPGLGTGELFF
TRBV30	TRBJ1-2	CAWSGRKANYGYTF
TRBV2	TRBJ2-7	CASSPPIPAGGFEQYF
TRBV7-3	TRBJ2-3	CASPRTSGGPPWYF
TRBV4-2	TRBJ1-1	CASSQVLVQAVEAFF
TRBV27	TRBJ1-2	CASSLQGDYGYTF
TRBV9	TRBJ2-5	CASSVGGEPGETQYF
TRBV7-2	TRBJ2-4	CASIPRLAGGLAKNIQYF
TRBV7-2	TRBJ2-3	CASSAGLAEGTDTQYF
TRBV9	TRBJ2-3	CASSVEGQGTGTQYF
TRBV10-1	NA	CASSPDWSYEQYF
TRBV10-1	TRBJ2-3	CAGGTSGTTSTDTQYF
TRBV5-4	TRBJ1-1	CASSLGSYTEAFF
TRBV6-5	TRBJ1-6	CASSYSPQGTNSPLHF
TRBV5-4	TRBJ2-3	CASSLGPRGIVDTQYF
TRBV27	TRBJ2-2	CASSFEDSSTGELFF
TRBV6-5	TRBJ2-1	CASLLYSGSNEQFF